Below, 9 T cell receptor beta chains from the same sample are listed, as sequenced in a study of cytomegalovirus exposure and HLA in healthy donors. The PCR made use of 60 Vbeta and 13 Jbeta primers. The repertoire was sequenced with immunoSEQ multiplex PCR; TCRdb's copy has only in-frame clones and lacks some. The sample carries 130,000 or so clones, 55% to 75% recorded once. The sample comprised PBMCs. These receptors were obtained from a man aged 45 to 65 in good health and CMV-seropositive.

CDR3 DNA sequence: TGTGCCAGCAGGAGACTAGCGGGGTCGGTAGATACGCAGTATTTT. Its translation: CASRRLAGSVDTQYF. V gene TRBV2 combines with J gene TRBJ2-3; TRBD2 matches 11 bases. Germline V lookup: CDR1 SNHLY, CDR2 FYNNEI. The CDR3 has 15 amino acids. V shed 6 bases, J shed 5 bases, and the junction held 7 bases outside the gene matches.

The chain links TRBV5-1 to TRBJ2-5; TRBD2 matches at 8 bases. Germline V lookup: CDR1 SGHRS, CDR2 YFSETQ. This CDR3 contains 15 residues. V trimming: 4 bases; J trimming: 1 base; junction bases outside the gene matches: 6. DNA of the CDR3: TGCGCCAGCAGCCTGAGCGGGGGCCGCCAAGAGACCCAGTACTTC. Amino acid sequence: CASSLSGGRQETQYF.

This clone has more than one count but fewer than ten. The chain links TRBV5-1 to TRBJ2-7, with 12 bases fitting TRBD2. Germline loops: CDR1 SGHRS, CDR2 YFSETQ. This CDR3 comprises 15 residues. V shed 4 bases, J shed 6 bases, and the junction held 8 bases outside the gene matches. DNA for the CDR3: TGCGCCAGCAGCCCGTCTAGCGGGGGGGCCCGCGAGCAGTACTTC. It translates to CASSPSSGGAREQYF.

The chain is built from TRBV7-2 and TRBJ2-5; D is perhaps TRBD2 (5 bases). CDR1 SGHTA and CDR2 FQGNSA come from the germline V gene. The CDR3 length is 12 residues. V was pared by 6 bases and J by 7 bases, with 12 bases between. CDR3 nucleotides: TGTGCCAGCAGTCCCCTCCGGGGGACCCAGTACTTC. This translates into CASSPLRGTQYF.

This clone showed up just once. The chain joins TRBV12-5 to TRBJ1-5, with D maybe TRBD1 (6 bases). Germline lookup yields CDR1 LGHNT and CDR2 FRNRAP. V was cut by 6 bases and J by 1 base, with 10 bases left in between. This CDR3 spans 14 amino acids. CDR3 in amino acids: CASGADRSNQPQHF. The CDR3 DNA is TGTGCTAGTGGGGCCGACAGGAGCAATCAGCCCCAGCATTTT.

V is TRBV4-3 and J is TRBJ2-1; tentative D call: TRBD2 (5 bases). The V end was cut by 0 bases, the J end by 10 bases, with 7 bases between. The CDR3 sequence is 12 residues long. Germline values: CDR1 LGHNA, CDR2 YSLEER. The CDR3: CASSQETGEQFF. The CDR3, as DNA: TGCGCCAGCAGCCAAGAAACGGGAGAGCAGTTCTTC.

The chain recombines TRBV18 with TRBJ1-4; 9 bases are a match to TRBD1. The CDR3 loop spans 16 amino acids. Losses at the gene ends were 4 bases for V and 1 base for J; bases not matched to a gene: 4. Germline V CDR1 and CDR2: KGHSH, LQKENI. This CDR3 reads CASSRGQGLTNEKLFF. The DNA for the CDR3 is TGTGCCAGCTCACGCGGACAGGGGTTAACTAATGAAAAACTGTTTTTT.

This clone was observed a handful of times. The V call is TRBV11-3, the J call TRBJ2-6; D gene ambiguous. The CDR3 is made up of 13 amino acids. V lost 4 bases and J lost 4, with 5 bases in between. Germline V lookup: CDR1 SGHNT, CDR2 YENEEA. The CDR3 bases are TGTGCCAGCAGCTCAGGCGGGGCCAACGTCCTGACTTTC. It encodes CASSSGGANVLTF.

This chain links TRBV4-3 with TRBJ2-2; TRBD1 agrees at 8 bases. V shed 2 bases and J 6 bases; nucleotides not matched to a gene: 17. The CDR3 is made up of 19 amino acids. Germline V gene data show CDR1 as LGHNA and CDR2 as YSLEER. The CDR3: CASSQSKGGQGGFAGELFF. As DNA, the CDR3 is TGCGCCAGCAGCCAAAGTAAGGGCGGACAGGGAGGATTTGCCGGGGAGCTGTTTTTT.